What follows are 14 T cell receptor beta chains derived from one specimen sequenced in a study of shared clonotypes between healthy human individuals. TCRdb keeps only in-frame clones here, not all; method: immunoSEQ multiplex PCR. Of some 1 million clones in the sample, about three quarters were seen once. The specimen was memory CD4+ T cells sorted from blood. Subset defined: CD45RA-negative fraction. Receptors were obtained from a man aged 18 to 35 in good health.

The chain combines TRBV7-8 with TRBJ1-6; D gene unclear. The CDR3 loop spans 14 amino acids. Germline V gives CDR1 SGHVS, CDR2 FQNEAQ. With 3 bases removed from V and 7 bases from J, the gap between germline ends came to 10 bases. CDR3 nucleotide sequence: TGTGCCAGCAGCTTCAATCATGAGAATTCACCCCTCCACTTT. It translates to CASSFNHENSPLHF. The full variable domain, in which reference TRBV7-8 and TRBJ1-6 provide the parts outside the CDR3, is GAGVSQSPRYKVAKRGQDVALRCDPISGHVSLFWYQQALGQGPEFLTYFQNEAQLDKSGLPSDRFFAERPEGSVSTLKIQRTQQEDSAVYLCASSFNHENSPLHFGNGTRLTVT.

The V gene is TRBV5-5, the J gene TRBJ1-2, with D unresolved. CDR1 and CDR2 (germline): SGHKS, YYEKEE (reference sequence). The CDR3 has 15 amino acids. V dropped 4 bases and J dropped 5 bases, with 18 bases sitting between them. The CDR3: CASSLEPAGLYGYTF. Written as DNA, the CDR3 is TGTGCCAGCAGCCTCGAACCCGCGGGTTTATATGGCTACACCTTC.

The chain uses TRBV18 and TRBJ2-1, with D uncertain. The germline gives CDR1 KGHSH, CDR2 LQKENI. V lost 4 bases to trimming and J lost 4 bases, with 11 bases between them. This CDR3 region has 14 residues. The CDR3 protein is CASSRVREYNEQFF. CDR3 sequence (DNA): TGTGCCAGCTCACGAGTAAGGGAATACAATGAGCAGTTCTTC. The variable domain in full, completed from reference TRBV18 and TRBJ2-1, reads NAGVMQNPRHLVRRRGQEARLRCSPMKGHSHVYWYRQLPEEGLKFMVYLQKENIIDESGMPKERFSAEFPKEGPSILRIQQVVRGDSAAYFCASSRVREYNEQFFGPGTRLTVL.

The genes are TRBV18 and TRBJ2-2; D is unclear. The CDR3 is 14 amino acids. In germline, CDR1 is KGHSH, CDR2 LQKENI. The germline V and J ends were trimmed by 1 base and 6 bases, with 9 bases remaining between them. CDR3 sequence (DNA): TGTGCCAGCTCACCACTAATCGTCGCCGGGGAGCTGTTTTTT. Its protein product is CASSPLIVAGELFF.

This chain links TRBV9 with TRBJ2-7; D is possibly TRBD1 (5 bases). Germline V gives CDR1 SGDLS, CDR2 YYNGEE. Trimming shortened V by 4 bases and J by 2 bases, and 13 bases separated the two germline ends. This CDR3 region has 14 residues. The CDR3 is CASSLGHTPYEQYF. For the CDR3, the DNA is TGTGCCAGCAGCCTAGGACATACTCCCTACGAGCAGTACTTC.

V is TRBV27 and J is TRBJ2-1; tentatively, D is TRBD1 (8 bases). This CDR3 comprises 13 residues. The V end was cut by 7 bases, the J end by 9 bases, with 16 bases between. Germline-derived CDR1 and CDR2 are MNHEY and SMNVEV (reference sequence). The CDR3 spells CASTSGQGGEQFF. CDR3 sequence (DNA): TGTGCCAGCACTAGCGGACAGGGAGGTGAGCAGTTCTTC.

This clone was recorded at least ten times. Different DNA sequences within this sample yield the same CDR3. The rearrangement joins TRBV30 to TRBJ2-7; D might be TRBD2 (5 bases). V was clipped by 7 bases and J by 0 bases, with 10 bases between them. The CDR3 spans 12 residues. Looked up from germline, CDR1 is GTSNPN and CDR2 is SVGIG (reference sequence). CDR3 sequence: CALAGNSYEQYF. The CDR3, as DNA: TGTGCCTTAGCCGGGAACTCCTACGAGCAGTACTTC.

V usage is TRBV21-1 and J usage is TRBJ1-1; the D segment call TRBD1 is taken from the table without a DNA check. TRBV21-1 has pseudogene status. The CDR3 is made up of 14 amino acids. The CDR3 here is CASAGDTKNTEAFF. In nucleotides, the CDR3 is TGTGCCAGCGCAGGGGACACCAAGAACACTGAAGCTTTCTTT.

This clone was found once. The rearrangement joins TRBV28 to TRBJ2-7; D is possibly TRBD2 (5 bases). Trimming shortened V by 6 bases and J by 0 bases, and 15 bases separated the two germline ends. Germline assignment: CDR1 MDHEN and CDR2 SYDVKM. The length of the CDR3 is 15 residues. CDR3 region: CASSPPTLGSYEQYF. DNA for the CDR3: TGTGCCAGCAGCCCTCCGACACTAGGCTCCTACGAGCAGTACTTC.

The rearrangement uses TRBV28 and TRBJ1-4; possibly TRBD1 for D (5 bases). Per germline, CDR1 MDHEN and CDR2 SYDVKM. The V and J ends lost 5 bases and 2 bases respectively, with 12 bases between them. The CDR3 has 15 residues. The CDR3 nucleotides are TGTGCCAGCAGTCTTACAGGATCGACTAATGAAAAACTGTTTTTT. Its protein product is CASSLTGSTNEKLFF.

This clone came up once. The genes are TRBV29-1 and TRBJ2-7, with unresolved D. Trimming cost V 6 bases and J 2 bases, with 11 bases left between them. This CDR3 has 12 residues. Germline-derived CDR1 and CDR2 are SQVTM and ANQGSEA. The CDR3 bases are TGCAGCGTCCTGGTCGGTCCCTACGAGCAGTACTTC. Translating it yields CSVLVGPYEQYF.

V is TRBV5-1 and J is TRBJ1-2; 9 bases are shared with TRBD1. CDR1 is SGHRS and CDR2 is YFSETQ in the germline V gene. The J segment lost 5 bases and the V segment lost 4 bases, leaving 6 bases of the junction unmatched. The CDR3 runs to 14 residues. For the CDR3, the DNA is TGCGCCAGCAGCGAGGGACAGGGTAGATATGGCTACACCTTC. It specifies CASSEGQGRYGYTF.

This chain uses TRBV4-1 with TRBJ2-1; D perhaps matches TRBD1 (6 bases). The CDR3 totals 16 residues. Trimming took off 1 base at V and 0 bases at J, with 10 bases between the two ends. Germline assignment: CDR1 MGHRA and CDR2 YSYEKL. Here the CDR3 DNA reads TGCGCCAGCAGCCAAGCAACAGGGAACTCCTACAATGAGCAGTTCTTC. It codes for CASSQATGNSYNEQFF.

This chain links TRBV7-8 with TRBJ2-7, with 12 bases that match TRBD2. CDR1 and CDR2 (germline): SGHVS, FQNEAQ. This CDR3 has 19 residues. V lost 0 bases, J lost 2 bases, and 11 bases stayed unmatched. CDR3 coding DNA: TGTGCCAGCAGCTTAGCCCGCGCACTACTAGCGGGAGGCACCTACGAGCAGTACTTC. Protein: CASSLARALLAGGTYEQYF.